The 28 T cell receptor beta chains below come from one sample, sequenced in a study of CD8+ T cells in alopecia areata. As the sequencing template, cDNA was produced by extracting RNA and reverse transcribing it. Assay used: immunoSEQ multiplex PCR; TCRdb lists only in-frame clones, some missing. The sample has hundreds of thousands of clones, under 70% seen once; the top ten hold 0.95% to 1.5%. Sequenced here: CD4+ T cells sorted from blood, sampled at week 0. These receptors were collected from a human donor with alopecia areata.

The chain links TRBV30 to TRBJ2-1, with D unresolved. Germline CDR1 and CDR2: GTSNPN and SVGIG (reference sequence). V lost 4 bases and J 7 bases, leaving 11 bases between the germline ends. CDR3 length: 12 residues. The CDR3 DNA follows: TGTGCCTGGACCCCTCAATTAAATGAGCAGTTCTTC. Translation: CAWTPQLNEQFF.

To note about this clone: Within the sample, other DNA sequences also encode this same CDR3. The J gene is TRBJ1-6, the V gene TRBV5-1, with 7 bases matching TRBD1. This CDR3 is built from 13 residues. With 0 bases clipped from V and 10 bases from J, the junction kept 1 base outside the gene matches. Germline lookup yields CDR1 SGHRS and CDR2 YFSETQ. CDR3 coding DNA: TGCGCCAGCAGCTTGGACAGGGGCTCACCCCTCCACTTT. Amino acids: CASSLDRGSPLHF.

This clone was detected only a few times. This chain links TRBV7-2 with TRBJ2-5; 12 bases are shared with TRBD2. Per the germline V gene, CDR1 is SGHTA and CDR2 is FQGNSA. This CDR3 is 19 amino acids long. V gave up 1 base and J gave up 2 bases; unmatched junction bases: 11. The CDR3 DNA is TGTGCCAGCAGCTTAGTTCGGACTAGCGGGGTCCGAGAGCAAGAGACCCAGTACTTC. It translates to CASSLVRTSGVREQETQYF.

The rearrangement links TRBV7-2 to TRBJ2-1, with D unclear. V dropped 2 bases and J dropped 4 bases, with 9 bases sitting between them. This CDR3 contains 14 residues. Germline assignment: CDR1 SGHTA and CDR2 FQGNSA. The CDR3 loop reads CASSLLTPYNEQFF. CDR3 sequence (DNA): TGTGCCAGCAGCTTACTGACACCTTACAATGAGCAGTTCTTC.

This rearrangement joins TRBV5-1 to TRBJ2-7; D perhaps matches TRBD2 (6 bases). V lost 3 bases to trimming and J lost 0 bases, with 10 bases between them. Per germline, CDR1 SGHRS and CDR2 YFSETQ. The CDR3 is made up of 14 amino acids. Here the CDR3 DNA reads TGCGCCAGCAGCTCGGGACTCTACTCCTACGAGCAGTACTTC. Its protein is CASSSGLYSYEQYF.

Comments on this clone: Other DNA sequences in this sample translate to the same CDR3. The gene calls are TRBV5-1 and TRBJ2-5, with D unresolved. The CDR3 has 11 residues. Germline CDR1 and CDR2: SGHRS and YFSETQ. The V end was cut by 2 bases, the J end by 4 bases, with 3 bases between. The CDR3 DNA is TGCGCCAGCAGCTTATCAGAGACCCAGTACTTC. This encodes CASSLSETQYF.

V and J are TRBV14 and TRBJ2-7; 7 bases map to TRBD1. V gave up 4 bases and J gave up 3 bases; unmatched junction bases: 6. CDR3 length: 14 residues. The germline V gene has CDR1 SGHDN and CDR2 FVKESK. The CDR3 sequence: CASSLGTAYYEQYF. CDR3 bases: TGTGCCAGCAGCCTCGGGACAGCTTACTACGAGCAGTACTTC. Drawing the rest from reference TRBV14 and TRBJ2-7, the complete variable domain is EAGVTQFPSHSVIEKGQTVTLRCDPISGHDNLYWYRRVMGKEIKFLLHFVKESKQDESGMPNNRFLAERTGGTYSTLKVQPAELEDSGVYFCASSLGTAYYEQYFGPGTRLTVT.

The CDR3 DNA reads as TGCGCCAGCAGCCAAGATTTGGACTTTGAAGCTTTCTTT. This encodes CASSQDLDFEAFF. The V call is TRBV4-1, the J call TRBJ1-1; D is unresolved. Germline lookup yields CDR1 MGHRA and CDR2 YSYEKL. This CDR3 has 13 residues. V lost 0 bases and J lost 7, with 9 bases in between.

The CDR3 here is CASSVNGGAQGNSPLHF. DNA of the CDR3: TGTGCCAGCAGCGTAAACGGAGGGGCGCAGGGGAATTCACCCCTCCACTTT. The chain links TRBV9 to TRBJ1-6; D might be TRBD1 (6 bases). CDR3 length equals 17 residues. The V gene's germline CDR1 is SGDLS and CDR2 YYNGEE. The germline V and J ends were trimmed by 1 base and 7 bases, with 18 bases remaining between them.

V is TRBV5-4 and J is TRBJ2-1; TRBD1 aligns across 10 bases. V lost 4 bases to trimming and J lost 7 bases; unmatched junction nucleotides: 5. CDR1 and CDR2 from the germline V gene are SGHNT and YYREEE (reference sequence). The CDR3 has 14 residues. CDR3 coding DNA: TGTGCCAGCAGCCCGCCGGGACAGGGGAATGAGCAGTTCTTC. Its protein is CASSPPGQGNEQFF.

This clone was found once. The V gene is TRBV7-3, the J gene TRBJ1-2; the D gene is possibly TRBD1 (5 bases). The V end was cut by 1 base, the J end by 2 bases, with 8 bases between. The CDR3 has 14 residues. Germline CDR1 is SGHTA and CDR2 is FQGTGA. The CDR3 bases are TGTGCCAGCAGCTTAAACCCAGGGAACTATGGCTACACCTTC. Translated: CASSLNPGNYGYTF.

The chain employs TRBV9 and TRBJ2-7; D is possibly TRBD1 (6 bases). CDR1 and CDR2 from the germline V gene are SGDLS and YYNGEE. Trimming took off 2 bases at V and 4 bases at J, with 16 bases between the two ends. The CDR3 contains 15 residues. The CDR3 DNA reads as TGTGCCAGCAGCGTCGACTCGTCAACAGGGTACGAGCAGTACTTC. Translated, it gives CASSVDSSTGYEQYF. Drawing the rest from reference TRBV9 and TRBJ2-7, the complete variable domain is DSGVTQTPKHLITATGQRVTLRCSPRSGDLSVYWYQQSLDQGLQFLIQYYNGEERAKGNILERFSAQQFPDLHSELNLSSLELGDSALYFCASSVDSSTGYEQYFGPGTRLTVT.

The chain couples TRBV7-2 to TRBJ2-7; no clear D gene. The V end lost 5 bases, the J end lost 1 base, and 6 bases lay between the germline ends. Germline V CDR1 and CDR2: SGHTA, FQGNSA. The CDR3 length is 12 residues. This chain's CDR3 is CASSPASYEQYF. In DNA form, the CDR3 reads TGTGCCAGCAGCCCCGCTTCCTACGAGCAGTACTTC. Together with reference TRBV7-2 and TRBJ2-7, the CDR3 gives the full variable domain: GAGVSQSPSNKVTEKGKDVELRCDPISGHTALYWYRQSLGQGLEFLIYFQGNSAPDKSGLPSDRFSAERTGGSVSTLTIQRTQQEDSAVYLCASSPASYEQYFGPGTRLTVT.

V and J are TRBV9 and TRBJ1-2, with unresolved D. The CDR3 totals 16 residues. Per the germline V gene, CDR1 is SGDLS and CDR2 is YYNGEE. V dropped 6 bases and J dropped 0 bases, with 18 bases sitting between them. The CDR3 DNA is TGTGCCAGCACCCTCGGCTGGGGTCAAGCTAACTATGGCTACACCTTC. Residues: CASTLGWGQANYGYTF.

The chain couples TRBV18 to TRBJ2-5, with 14 bases that match TRBD2. This CDR3 contains 15 residues. Unmatched junction bases numbered 3, after V lost 5 bases and J lost 4 bases. Germline assignment: CDR1 KGHSH and CDR2 LQKENI. DNA of the CDR3: TGTGCCAGCTCATCGGGACTAGCGGGGGCAGAGACCCAGTACTTC. Translation gives CASSSGLAGAETQYF.

The chain uses TRBV23-1 and TRBJ1-6; D unresolved. TRBV23-1 is annotated as an ORF whose role is uncertain. The CDR3 contains 18 residues. Between the trimmed V and J ends, which lost 4 bases and 7 bases, there was a span of 23 bases. CDR3: CASSLQRRRPEENSPLHF. In DNA, the CDR3 is TGCGCCAGCAGTCTTCAACGCCGCAGACCGGAGGAGAATTCACCCCTCCACTTT.

This clone was counted once. Other DNA sequences from this sample encode an identical CDR3 as well. Here the CDR3 reads CASSEQGGQETQYF. The CDR3, as DNA: TGTGCCAGCAGTGAACAGGGGGGCCAAGAGACCCAGTACTTC. The J gene is TRBJ2-5, the V gene TRBV6-5, with 8 nucleotides matching TRBD1. J gave up 1 base and V 5 bases, and 3 bases lay outside the gene matches. This CDR3 has 14 residues. Germline V gene data show CDR1 as MNHEY and CDR2 as SVGAGI.

The chain has TRBV6-1 and TRBJ2-1; D remains ambiguous. The V and J ends lost 6 bases and 8 bases respectively, with 8 bases between them. CDR3 length: 11 amino acids. Germline V gives CDR1 MNHNS, CDR2 SASEGT. CDR3 nucleotide sequence: TGTGCCAGCAGCCACTTCTATGAGCAGTTCTTC. This gives the protein CASSHFYEQFF.

A note on this clone: Other DNA sequences in this specimen translate into the identical CDR3. The gene calls are TRBV29-1 and TRBJ2-5; 9 positions agree with TRBD2. The germline gives CDR1 SQVTM, CDR2 ANQGSEA. The junction had 0 bases not matched to a gene; V was cut back by 4 bases and J by 3 bases. The CDR3 loop spans 12 amino acids. DNA for the CDR3: TGCAGCGTTGGACTAGCGGAAGAGACCCAGTACTTC. Residues: CSVGLAEETQYF. The full variable domain, in which reference TRBV29-1 and TRBJ2-5 provide the parts outside the CDR3, is SAVISQKPSRDICQRGTSLTIQCQVDSQVTMMFWYRQQPGQSLTLIATANQGSEATYESGFVIDKFPISRPNLTFSTLTVSNMSPEDSSIYLCSVGLAEETQYFGPGTRLLVL.

The chain couples TRBV4-2 to TRBJ1-4; 8 bases are a match to TRBD1. The V and J ends lost 5 bases and 8 bases, in that order; junction bases with no gene match: 10. CDR3 length: 15 residues. CDR1 LGHNA and CDR2 YNFKEQ come from the germline V gene. This CDR3 reads CASSTGGQGGEKLFF. CDR3 nucleotide sequence: TGTGCCAGCAGCACAGGAGGACAGGGTGGAGAAAAACTGTTTTTT.

V and J are TRBV6-1 and TRBJ2-3; tentatively, D is TRBD2 (5 bases). CDR1 and CDR2 from the germline V gene are MNHNS and SASEGT. The V end lost 9 bases, the J end lost 2 bases, and 9 bases lay between the germline ends. CDR3 length: 12 amino acids. CDR3 amino acids: CASRESTDTQYF. CDR3 DNA sequence: TGTGCCAGTAGGGAGTCCACAGATACGCAGTATTTT.

V gene TRBV30 combines with J gene TRBJ1-3; D is possibly TRBD1 (5 bases). CDR1 and CDR2 from the germline V gene are GTSNPN and SVGIG (reference sequence). V was cut by 5 bases and J by 7 bases, with 9 bases left in between. CDR3 length: 11 residues. The CDR3 loop is CAWGSGNTIYF. The CDR3 DNA is TGTGCCTGGGGATCAGGGAACACCATATATTTT.

The J gene is TRBJ1-4, the V gene TRBV29-1; D is perhaps TRBD1 (5 bases). In germline, CDR1 is SQVTM, CDR2 ANQGSEA. Trimming took 4 bases from V and 14 from J, leaving 17 bases between them. The CDR3 runs to 12 residues. The CDR3 DNA reads as TGCAGCGTTGGGATCAGGGCTATCGGCCTGTTTTTT. Protein: CSVGIRAIGLFF.

The V and J genes are TRBV2 and TRBJ2-1; D uncertain. The CDR3 contains 11 residues. CDR1 is SNHLY, CDR2 FYNNEI, per germline. V lost 8 bases to trimming and J lost 4 bases, with 6 bases between them. CDR3 DNA: TGTGCCAGCCGATATTACAATGAGCAGTTCTTC. Its translation: CASRYYNEQFF. The full variable domain, in which reference TRBV2 and TRBJ2-1 provide the parts outside the CDR3, is EPEVTQTPSHQVTQMGQEVILRCVPISNHLYFYWYRQILGQKVEFLVSFYNNEISEKSEIFDDQFSVERPDGSNFTLKIRSTKLEDSAMYFCASRYYNEQFFGPGTRLTVL.

V usage is TRBV2 and J usage is TRBJ2-3, with D tentatively TRBD1 (5 bases). The CDR3 covers 14 residues. In germline, CDR1 is SNHLY, CDR2 FYNNEI. The V end was cut by 1 base, the J end by 5 bases, with 10 bases between. DNA for the CDR3: TGTGCCAGCAGTGAAGACGGAAGGGGAGATACGCAGTATTTT. Translating it yields CASSEDGRGDTQYF.

This clone was seen only a few times. The V call is TRBV30, the J call TRBJ1-6, with 8 bases identical to TRBD1. Germline CDR1 and CDR2: GTSNPN and SVGIG (reference sequence). The CDR3 spans 15 residues. V shed 4 bases, J shed 8 bases, and the junction held 10 bases outside the gene matches. The CDR3 DNA sequence: TGTGCCTGGACCCGCAGGACAGGGCGGTATTCACCCCTCCACTTT. Translation gives CAWTRRTGRYSPLHF.

The sample holds a few counts of this clone. This sequence joins TRBV23-1 and TRBJ1-5; D not certain. TRBV23-1 is labeled an ORF, and its function is uncertain. The CDR3 is 12 residues long. V was trimmed by 7 bases and J by 9 bases, leaving 13 bases between them. The CDR3 DNA is TGCGCCAGCAATCGAGGCCATCGGCCCCAGCATTTT. Translating it yields CASNRGHRPQHF.

The chain carries TRBV5-1 and TRBJ2-6; 10 bases are a match to TRBD1. The V segment lost 7 bases and the J segment 0 bases; nucleotides outside the gene matches: 1. In germline, CDR1 is SGHRS, CDR2 YFSETQ. This CDR3 spans 15 amino acids. This chain's CDR3 is CASGTGDSGANVLTF. The CDR3 bases are TGCGCCAGCGGGACAGGGGACTCTGGGGCCAACGTCCTGACTTTC.